This TCR beta chain stems from a study of T cell responses to AZD1222 COVID-19 vaccine. Across the whole study: It was second doses at about 4 or about 12 weeks that were pooled. Study-level points and caveats: Spike was spanned by vaccine-associated CD4 TCRs, with dominance at 160-218 and 743-854. Clonal diversity was possibly underestimated, and white British individuals and females predominated among donors.

Of note for this clone: Its antigen is as yet unknown.

CDR3 length: 13 amino acids. CDR1 and CDR2 from the germline V gene are SGHRS and YFSETQ. Trimming cost V 0 bases and J 5 bases, with 7 bases left between them. Sequenced by immunoSEQ multiplex PCR; TCRdb stores in-frame clones only, minus some. The profile shows approximately 110,000 clones, roughly 90% of them singletons. The chain couples TRBV5-1 to TRBJ2-3, with D possibly matching TRBD2 (6 bases). The TCR originated in an adult in good health. Sequencing was performed on peripheral blood, taken on day 0 of AZD1222 vaccination. The CDR3 coding sequence is TGCGCCAGCAGCTTGGTGGGGGGAGATACGCAGTATTTT. Amino acid sequence: CASSLVGGDTQYF. The entire variable domain, with the rest obtained from reference TRBV5-1 and TRBJ2-3, is as follows: KAGVTQTPRYLIKTRGQQVTLSCSPISGHRSVSWYQQTPGQGLQFLFEYFSETQRNKGNFPGRFSGRQFSNSRSEMNVSTLELGDSALYLCASSLVGGDTQYFGPGTRLTVL.